These 9 T cell receptor beta chains originate from one sample sequenced in a study of T cells in Graves' hyperthyroidism and ophthalmopathy. The source material, RNA transcripts, was used to amplify TCR beta CDR3 regions. HTBI primers drove first-round RT-PCR of the TCR CDR3. TCRdb itself ran the multiplex PCR reads through MiXCR, one entry per CDR3 protein. Among about 410,000 distinct CDR3 sequences listed, under 15% were seen once. The sequenced sample was blood. The receptor set was obtained from a man between 18 and 29 years old with Graves' ophthalmopathy.

This clonotype showed up many times. The chain uses TRBV20-1 and TRBJ2-1; 10 bases are a match to TRBD2. V lost 5 bases, J lost 4 bases, and 5 bases stayed unmatched. The germline V gene encodes CDR1 DFQATT and CDR2 SNEGSKA (reference sequence). CDR3 length: 14 residues. This CDR3 is CSASLAGNYNEQFF. CDR3 coding DNA: TGCAGTGCTTCACTAGCGGGGAATTACAATGAGCAGTTCTTC.

This clonotype was counted at least ten times. Here the CDR3 reads CASSQLLQGTGDHEQYF. CDR3 bases: TGCGCCAGCAGCCAACTCTTACAAGGGACAGGGGACCACGAGCAGTACTTC. The V and J genes are TRBV4-1 and TRBJ2-7, with TRBD1 matching over 10 bases. Germline CDR1 is MGHRA and CDR2 is YSYEKL. The trim removed 2 bases at V and 5 bases at J, leaving 12 bases unmatched. The CDR3 has 17 residues.

There are a few counts of this clonotype. In DNA form, the CDR3 reads TGTGCCAGTGGGGTGTGGACAGGGGGGAATGAGCAGTTCTTC. It translates to CASGVWTGGNEQFF. The chain links TRBV19 to TRBJ2-1, with 10 bases aligning to TRBD1. V shed 8 bases, J shed 7 bases, and the junction held 8 bases outside the gene matches. The CDR3 has 14 residues. The germline CDR1 and CDR2 sequences are LNHDA and SQIVND (reference sequence).

This clonotype was observed many times. The rearrangement links TRBV12-3 or TRBV12-4 to TRBJ2-1, with D maybe TRBD2 (5 bases). This CDR3 comprises 19 residues. Trimming removed 4 bases from V and 0 bases from J, with 22 bases in between. Written as DNA, the CDR3 is TGTGCCAGCAGTTCCATACTGTACCAGCGGCTGAGCTCCTACAATGAGCAGTTCTTC. Amino acids: CASSSILYQRLSSYNEQFF.

This clonotype occurred many times. The rearrangement joins TRBV2 to TRBJ1-1; no definite D call. V lost 7 bases and J 5 bases, leaving 14 bases between the germline ends. Per the germline V gene, CDR1 is SNHLY and CDR2 is FYNNEI. The CDR3 length is 13 residues. The CDR3 protein is CASNILQSTEAFF. The CDR3 region has the DNA TGTGCCAGCAACATACTTCAGAGTACTGAAGCTTTCTTT.

This clonotype has ten or more counts. The J gene is TRBJ2-1, the V gene TRBV6-2 or TRBV6-3; unclear D gene. V dropped 7 bases and J dropped 3 bases, with 4 bases sitting between them. The CDR3 covers 11 residues. Germline values: CDR1 MNHEY, CDR2 SVGEGT. The CDR3 region has the DNA TGTGCCAGCACGGACTACAATGAGCAGTTCTTC. It encodes CASTDYNEQFF.

This clonotype has ten or more counts. The chain uses TRBV5-1 and TRBJ2-1; 10 bases match TRBD2. CDR3 size: 15 residues. Germline CDR1 SGHRS, CDR2 YFSETQ. J was trimmed by 10 bases and V by 0 bases; bases with no gene match: 7. The CDR3 region is CASSLESGGAREQFF. CDR3 coding DNA: TGCGCCAGCAGCTTGGAGAGCGGGGGGGCCCGGGAGCAGTTCTTC. Together with reference TRBV5-1 and TRBJ2-1, the CDR3 gives the full variable domain: KAGVTQTPRYLIKTRGQQVTLSCSPISGHRSVSWYQQTPGQGLQFLFEYFSETQRNKGNFPGRFSGRQFSNSRSEMNVSTLELGDSALYLCASSLESGGAREQFFGPGTRLTVL.

The chain combines TRBV5-1 with TRBJ2-5, with D perhaps matching TRBD1 or TRBD2 (6 bases each). Germline V gives CDR1 SGHRS, CDR2 YFSETQ. This CDR3 has 14 residues. The V end lost 4 bases, the J end lost 5 bases, and 15 bases lay between the germline ends. The CDR3 protein is CASSRTGGQETQYF. The DNA for the CDR3 is TGCGCCAGCAGCAGAACCGGGGGCCAGGAGACCCAGTACTTC.

There are a few counts of this clonotype. The genes are TRBV27 and TRBJ2-1; 11 nucleotides agree with TRBD2. The V gene end was trimmed by 6 bases and the J gene end by 12 bases; junction bases not matched to a gene: 16. Germline CDR1 is MNHEY and CDR2 is SMNVEV (reference sequence). The CDR3 spans 16 residues. The CDR3 is CASRILGTSGELGQFF. CDR3 in DNA: TGTGCCAGCAGAATCCTCGGGACTAGCGGTGAATTAGGGCAGTTCTTC.